This T cell receptor (beta chain) was obtained from a study of PD-1 blockade in classical Hodgkin lymphoma. Background on the study: Intravenous nivolumab at 3 mg/kg was given to patients every 2 weeks. Study-wide results and caveats: Reports described newly diagnosed patients as having lower baseline TCR diversity than healthy donors. It was CD4+ TCR diversity, not CD8+, that rose significantly by C4D1.

This CDR3 spans 14 amino acids. Germline assignment: CDR1 MNHEY and CDR2 SVGAGI. Trimming stripped 0 bases from V and 7 bases from J, with 10 bases between. The protocol was immunoSEQ multiplex PCR, while the TCRdb copy is restricted to in-frame clones and leaves out a portion. This sample has tens of thousands of clones; 75% to 90% occur once, and the top ten carry approximately 15%. As to this clone: What it binds is unknown.

Every patient had relapsed following autologous stem cell transplantation, and cohorts differed in brentuximab vedotin exposure. Responses achieved at best were complete response, partial response or progressive disease. The sequences come from peripheral blood mononuclear cells (PBMCs), collected at baseline. V is TRBV6-5 and J is TRBJ1-5; TRBD1 is a possible D gene (5 bases). The TCR comes from a human donor with classical Hodgkin lymphoma. The CDR3 DNA reads as TGTGCCAGCAGTTACTCAGGGGTAGGGCAGCCCCAGCATTTT. It translates to CASSYSGVGQPQHF.